The entry below gives a single T cell receptor (beta chain) sequence along with its context. The sample comes from a study of response to subunit inactivated influenza vaccine. V lost 9 bases to trimming and J lost 9 bases; unmatched junction nucleotides: 9. Germline V gene sequence: CDR1 LNHNV, CDR2 YYDKDF (reference sequence). The CDR3 runs 13 residues. TCRdb fed the RT-PCR reads into MiXCR, producing one record per CDR3 protein. This sample has more than 450,000 distinct CDR3 sequences; under 9% occur once, and the top ten carry around 13%. The sequenced sample was PBMCs from blood, obtained less than 30 months after vaccination. This TCR was recovered from a man between 50 and 75 years old who received an inactivated influenza vaccine. The J gene is TRBJ2-1, the V gene TRBV15, with TRBD1 matching over 9 bases. This CDR3 reads CATAGTGSGEQFF. DNA of the CDR3: TGTGCCACTGCCGGGACAGGGTCGGGTGAGCAGTTCTTC. Variable domain in full (rest from reference TRBV15 and TRBJ2-1): DAMVIQNPRYQVTQFGKPVTLSCSQTLNHNVMYWYQQKSSQAPKLLFHYYDKDFNNEADTPDNFQSRRPNTSFCFLDIRSPGLGDTAMYLCATAGTGSGEQFFGPGTRLTVL.